One sample yielded the 19 T cell receptor beta chains listed below, sequenced in a study of blood T cells in healthy people across ages. For the second PCR, which ran for roughly 6 to 12 cycles, a sample-barcoded 5' primer and a J-beta primer mix were used. TCRdb reprocessed the 5' RACE reads with MiXCR, giving one entry per CDR3 protein. The sample includes roughly 650,000 distinct CDR3 sequences, approximately 29% of them seen just once. The sequenced sample was blood. The origin of the receptors is a woman at least 80 years old in good health.

Turning to this clonotype: Being one base from a much bigger clone, this may be a read error. V gene TRBV7-3 combines with J gene TRBJ2-3; possible D gene TRBD1, 6 bases. This CDR3 is 14 amino acids long. CDR1 is SGHTA and CDR2 is FQGTGA in the germline V gene. V lost 4 bases and J lost 0, with 8 bases in between. The CDR3 region is CASSYRESTDTQYF. In nucleotides, the CDR3 is TGTGCCAGCAGCTACAGGGAGAGCACAGATACGCAGTATTTT. The full variable domain, its missing parts supplied by reference TRBV7-3 and TRBJ2-3, is GAGVSQTPSNKVTEKGKYVELRCDPISGHTALYWYRQSLGQGPEFLIYFQGTGAADDSGLPNDRFFAVRPEGSVSTLKIQRTERGDSAVYLCASSYRESTDTQYFGPGTRLTVL.

This clonotype came up many times. This chain links TRBV19 with TRBJ2-7; possibly TRBD1 for D (6 bases). CDR1 and CDR2 (germline): LNHDA, SQIVND (reference sequence). The CDR3 spans 14 residues. The V end lost 6 bases, the J end lost 9 bases, and 21 bases lay between the germline ends. The CDR3 bases are TGTGCCAGTAGCCAATCCGGGACACGAAATGGGCAGTACTTC. Protein: CASSQSGTRNGQYF.

The table lists this clonotype with many counts. The chain employs TRBV29-1 and TRBJ2-3, with 9 positions matching TRBD2. The CDR3 spans 14 residues. The ends lost 1 base at V and 6 bases at J; junction bases unmatched: 5. Germline V lookup: CDR1 SQVTM, CDR2 ANQGSEA. CDR3 bases: TGCAGCGTTGAAGGGACTAGCGTAGGGGATACGCAGTATTTT. Translation: CSVEGTSVGDTQYF.

This clonotype was recorded once. With a much larger clone just one base away, this may be a read error. The chain joins TRBV12-3 or TRBV12-4 to TRBJ2-7; possible D gene TRBD2, 5 bases. The CDR3 is 13 residues long. The germline V and J ends were trimmed by 4 bases and 6 bases, with 13 bases remaining between them. The CDR3, as DNA: TGTGCCAGCAGTTCGGGAAGGGAAGGCGAGCAGTACTTC. As protein: CASSSGREGEQYF.

The rearrangement uses TRBV5-1 and TRBJ2-2, with D perhaps TRBD1 or TRBD2 (5 bases each). V was pared by 5 bases and J by 0 bases, with 11 bases between. CDR3 length: 15 residues. Germline V lookup: CDR1 SGHRS, CDR2 YFSETQ. CDR3 protein: CASRRDEANTGELFF. The CDR3 DNA is TGCGCCAGCAGACGGGACGAAGCGAACACCGGGGAGCTGTTTTTT. Looking up the rest from reference TRBV5-1 and TRBJ2-2 gives the full variable domain: KAGVTQTPRYLIKTRGQQVTLSCSPISGHRSVSWYQQTPGQGLQFLFEYFSETQRNKGNFPGRFSGRQFSNSRSEMNVSTLELGDSALYLCASRRDEANTGELFFGEGSRLTVL.

This sequence joins TRBV3-1 and TRBJ1-1, with TRBD1 matching over 7 bases. J lost 9 bases, V lost 3 bases, and 7 bases had no gene match. CDR1 is LGHDT and CDR2 is YNNKEL in the germline V gene (reference sequence). The CDR3 runs 13 residues. The CDR3 sequence is CASSHQGGSKAFF. CDR3 in DNA: TGTGCCAGCAGCCATCAGGGGGGAAGTAAAGCTTTCTTT.

This clonotype was counted many times. The chain employs TRBV6-2 or TRBV6-3 and TRBJ2-5; D is undetermined. The CDR3 is made up of 12 amino acids. The germline gives CDR1 MNHEY, CDR2 SVGEGT. The V end lost 1 base, the J end lost 3 bases, and 3 bases lay between the germline ends. CDR3 sequence: CASSYYKETQYF. The CDR3 coding sequence is TGTGCCAGCAGTTACTACAAAGAGACCCAGTACTTC.

V gene TRBV20-1 combines with J gene TRBJ1-2, with D perhaps TRBD1 (5 bases). The CDR3 loop spans 12 amino acids. CDR1 is DFQATT, CDR2 SNEGSKA, per germline (reference sequence). Trimming took off 6 bases at V and 2 bases at J, with 10 bases between the two ends. The CDR3 sequence is CSASGGNYGYTF. CDR3 bases: TGCAGTGCCTCGGGGGGAAACTATGGCTACACCTTC.

For this clonotype: A much more abundant neighbour one base away suggests this may be a read error. This chain uses TRBV7-2 with TRBJ1-2, with D perhaps TRBD1 (5 bases). The CDR3 has 12 amino acids. Germline-derived CDR1 and CDR2 are SGHTA and FQGNSA. The V gene lost 7 bases and the J gene lost 5 bases, with 11 bases spanning the gap. The DNA of the CDR3 is TGTACCAGCACTGCGGGGGGGTATGGCTACACCTTC. Its protein product is CTSTAGGYGYTF. Combining the CDR3 with reference TRBV7-2 and TRBJ1-2 gives the whole variable domain GAGVSQSPSNKVTEKGKDVELRCDPISGHTALYWYRQSLGQGLEFLIYFQGNSAPDKSGLPSDRFSAERTGGSVSTLTIQRTQQEDSAVYLCTSTAGGYGYTFGSGTRLTVV.

The V and J genes are TRBV3-1 and TRBJ2-2; no clear D. The V gene lost 4 bases and the J gene lost 6 bases, with 15 bases spanning the gap. The CDR3 loop spans 15 amino acids. The germline V gene encodes CDR1 LGHDT and CDR2 YNNKEL (reference sequence). The CDR3, as DNA: TGTGCCAGCAGCCTGGGCACCCTATTTTCCGGGGAGCTGTTTTTT. Translated, it gives CASSLGTLFSGELFF.

The chain combines TRBV20-1 with TRBJ2-3; the D gene is possibly TRBD2 (6 bases). The CDR3 totals 16 residues. V lost 0 bases to trimming and J lost 4 bases, with 17 bases between them. Germline CDR1 reads DFQATT; CDR2 reads SNEGSKA (reference sequence). CDR3 loop: CSAREWGGGRADTQYF. The CDR3 DNA is TGCAGTGCTAGAGAGTGGGGCGGAGGGAGAGCAGATACGCAGTATTTT.

This clonotype has ten or more counts. This chain connects TRBV20-1 to TRBJ2-5; 7 bases line up with TRBD2. Germline V gene sequence: CDR1 DFQATT, CDR2 SNEGSKA (reference sequence). The CDR3 has 13 amino acids. V dropped 6 bases and J dropped 4; count of bases not matched to a gene: 8. The CDR3 region is CSAGGVASETQYF. The CDR3 DNA reads as TGCAGTGCGGGGGGGGTAGCATCAGAGACCCAGTACTTC.

This chain connects TRBV29-1 to TRBJ2-1, with TRBD1 matching over 10 bases. CDR1 is SQVTM, CDR2 ANQGSEA, per germline. This CDR3 spans 13 amino acids. The J segment lost 9 bases and the V segment lost 5 bases, leaving 7 bases of the junction unmatched. This CDR3 reads CSVQRQGAGEQFF. CDR3 nucleotides: TGCAGCGTTCAGAGACAGGGGGCAGGTGAGCAGTTCTTC.

Ten or more counts support this clonotype. Written as DNA, the CDR3 is TGTGCCAGCAGCCCGGAGACAGGGTGGAGCACTGAAGCTTTCTTT. Amino acid sequence: CASSPETGWSTEAFF. The chain has TRBV7-2 and TRBJ1-1; 7 bases are a match to TRBD1. Trimming cost V 5 bases and J 4 bases; bases outside gene matches: 10. The CDR3 totals 15 residues. Germline CDR1 reads SGHTA; CDR2 reads FQGNSA.

The CDR3 DNA is TGCGCCAGCTCTTCGGACAGGGCCGTCCCGGACATTCAGTACTTC. Translation: CASSSDRAVPDIQYF. The V gene is TRBV5-1, the J gene TRBJ2-4, with 8 bases fitting TRBD1. The CDR3 is made up of 15 amino acids. J was trimmed by 8 bases and V by 7 bases; bases with no gene match: 14. CDR1 and CDR2 from the germline V gene are SGHRS and YFSETQ.

This clonotype was counted at least ten times. The chain joins TRBV6-5 to TRBJ2-3; 9 positions agree with TRBD2. The CDR3 consists of 15 residues. V trimming: 6 bases; J trimming: 3 bases; junction bases outside the gene matches: 7. Germline CDR1 is MNHEY and CDR2 is SVGAGI. The CDR3 loop is CASRPAGGRTDTQYF. CDR3 nucleotides: TGTGCCAGCAGACCAGCGGGGGGCAGAACAGATACGCAGTATTTT.

The sample holds many counts of this clonotype. V and J are TRBV6-1 and TRBJ2-7; D call uncertain. This CDR3 is 15 amino acids long. The germline gives CDR1 MNHNS, CDR2 SASEGT. Trimming cost V 5 bases and J 0 bases, with 14 bases left between them. This CDR3 is CASSSWLGPSYEQYF. CDR3 DNA sequence: TGTGCCAGCAGTTCCTGGCTGGGCCCCTCCTACGAGCAGTACTTC.

The gene calls are TRBV12-3 or TRBV12-4 and TRBJ1-2; 7 bases align to TRBD1. V lost 8 bases, J lost 7 bases, and 13 bases stayed unmatched. CDR3 length: 14 residues. CDR3 residues: CASCVAGTVRGYTF. For the CDR3, the DNA is TGTGCCAGCTGTGTAGCAGGGACAGTCCGTGGCTACACCTTC.

This chain links TRBV19 with TRBJ1-4; 7 positions match TRBD1. Trimming at V came to 5 bases and at J to 7 bases, leaving 10 bases not matched to a gene. CDR3 length: 15 residues. Germline lookup yields CDR1 LNHDA and CDR2 SQIVND (reference sequence). CDR3 nucleotide sequence: TGTGCCAGTAGTGCATCAGGGGGGCGCGGTGAAAAACTGTTTTTT. Residues: CASSASGGRGEKLFF.